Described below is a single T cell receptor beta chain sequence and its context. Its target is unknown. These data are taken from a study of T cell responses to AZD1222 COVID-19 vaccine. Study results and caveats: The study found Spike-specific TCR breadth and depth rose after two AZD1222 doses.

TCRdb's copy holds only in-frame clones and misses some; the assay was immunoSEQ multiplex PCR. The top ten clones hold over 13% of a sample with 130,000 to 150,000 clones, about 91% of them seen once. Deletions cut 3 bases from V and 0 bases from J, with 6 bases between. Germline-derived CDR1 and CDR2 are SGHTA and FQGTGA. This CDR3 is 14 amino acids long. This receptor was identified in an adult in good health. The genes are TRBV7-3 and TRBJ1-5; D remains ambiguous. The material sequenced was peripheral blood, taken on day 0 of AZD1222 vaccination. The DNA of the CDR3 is TGTGCCAGCAGCTTCCAGTATAGCAATCAGCCCCAGCATTTT. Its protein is CASSFQYSNQPQHF.